This entry is about one T cell receptor beta chain. No antigen is known for it. No much larger clone exists at a distance of one base, and base qualities are not known. This entry is derived from a study of control samples from healthy donors and cancer patients (dated by TCRdb to the early 2020s). Library preparation employed the immunoSEQ multiplex PCR assay. Not all clones reach the TCRdb copy of this immuneACCESS table, which keeps in-frame sequences only. Checked studies attribute under half of the gap to unresolved V genes and leave the rest unexplained. Here the sample has around 120,000 clones; more than 80% occur a single time. The ten biggest clones cover 0.95% to 1.3% of the sample. The germline V gene supplies CDR1 SNHLY and CDR2 FYNNEI. Trimming takes 4 bases from V and 5 bases from J, and the germline ends sit 9 bases apart. From cysteine to phenylalanine, the CDR3 is 14 amino acids long. Left in the record is the CDR3 DNA by itself, 42 bases read in frame from the first base.

The sequenced sample was PBMCs. The rearrangement joined TRBV2 to TRBJ1-6, with a tentative D gene TRBD1 over 5 matching bases. This sequence originates from a woman aged 50 to 60 with colorectal cancer. The DNA reads TGTGCCAGCAGTGTACAGGCCAATAATTCACCCCTCCACTTT. Translated, it reads CASSVQANNSPLHF. Full variable domain (CDR3 extended with the reference TRBV2 and TRBJ1-6 proteins): EPEVTQTPSHQVTQMGQEVILRCVPISNHLYFYWYRQILGQKVEFLVSFYNNEISEKSEIFDDQFSVERPDGSNFTLKIRSTKLEDSAMYFCASSVQANNSPLHFGNGTRLTVT.